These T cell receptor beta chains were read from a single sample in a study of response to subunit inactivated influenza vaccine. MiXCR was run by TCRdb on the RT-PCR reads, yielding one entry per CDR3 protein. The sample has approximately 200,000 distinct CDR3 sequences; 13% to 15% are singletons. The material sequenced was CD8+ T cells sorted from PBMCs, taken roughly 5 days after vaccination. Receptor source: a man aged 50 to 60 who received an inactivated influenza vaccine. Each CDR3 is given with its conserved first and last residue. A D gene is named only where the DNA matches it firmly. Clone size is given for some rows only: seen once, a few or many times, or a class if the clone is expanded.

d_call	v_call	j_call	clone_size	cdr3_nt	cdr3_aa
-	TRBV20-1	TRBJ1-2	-	TGCAGTGCTAGACACAGGGTAGGGCACTATGGCTACACCTTC	CSARHRVGHYGYTF
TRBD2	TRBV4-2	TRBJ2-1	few	TGTGCCAGCAGCCATCCGGGACTAGCGGGGGCCGGGTACAATGAGCAGTTCTTC	CASSHPGLAGAGYNEQFF
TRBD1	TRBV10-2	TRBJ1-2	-	TGCGCCAGCAGTGAGTCGCGGGACAGCGTTAACTATGGCTACACCTTC	CASSESRDSVNYGYTF
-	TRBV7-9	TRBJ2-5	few	TGTGCCAGCAGCTTAGCAGGGATCGAGACCCAGTACTTC	CASSLAGIETQYF
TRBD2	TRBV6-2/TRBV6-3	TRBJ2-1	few	TGTGCCAGCAGTTACTTGGGGCCTTACCCAACTAGCGGGTATACCTACAATGAGCAGTTCTTC	CASSYLGPYPTSGYTYNEQFF
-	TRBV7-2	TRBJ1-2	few	TGTGCCAGCAGCTTCGGACTCGAGATGCCCTATGGCTACACCTTC	CASSFGLEMPYGYTF
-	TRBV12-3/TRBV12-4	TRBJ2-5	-	TGTGCCAGCAGTTTATGGTCAGGGCAGACCCAGTACTTC	CASSLWSGQTQYF
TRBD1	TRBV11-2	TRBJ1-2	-	TGTGCCAGCAGCTTAGGGGCCGGCGTGGACAGGGGGTATGGCTACACCTTC	CASSLGAGVDRGYGYTF
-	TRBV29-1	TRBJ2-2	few	TGCAGCGCCCGCGGCACCGGGGAGCTGTTTTTT	CSARGTGELFF
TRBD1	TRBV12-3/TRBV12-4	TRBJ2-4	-	TGTGCCAGCAGTTTAGCGGACAGGGATCTTACTGACATTCAGTACTTC	CASSLADRDLTDIQYF
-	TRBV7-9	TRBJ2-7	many	TGTGCCAGCAGCGGAGCCGGCGAGCAGTACTTC	CASSGAGEQYF
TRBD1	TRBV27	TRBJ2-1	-	TGTGCCAGCAGCCCACAGGGGTTTTCTCCCAATGAGCAGTTCTTC	CASSPQGFSPNEQFF
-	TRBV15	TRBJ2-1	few	TGTGCCACCAGCAGAGGACTAGTAAGTGAGCAGTTCTTC	CATSRGLVSEQFF